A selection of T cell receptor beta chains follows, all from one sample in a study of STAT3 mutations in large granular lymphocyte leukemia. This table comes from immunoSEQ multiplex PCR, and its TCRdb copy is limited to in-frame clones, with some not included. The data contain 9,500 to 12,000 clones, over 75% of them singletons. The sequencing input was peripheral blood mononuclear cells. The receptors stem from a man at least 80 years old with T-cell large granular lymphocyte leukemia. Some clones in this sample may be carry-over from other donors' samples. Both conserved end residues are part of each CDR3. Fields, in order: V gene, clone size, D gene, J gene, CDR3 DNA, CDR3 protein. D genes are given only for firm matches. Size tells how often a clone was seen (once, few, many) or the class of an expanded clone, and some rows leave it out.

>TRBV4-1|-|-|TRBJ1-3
TGCGCCAGCAGCCACTCACCCGGGACTACTGGAAACACCATATATTTT
CASSHSPGTTGNTIYF
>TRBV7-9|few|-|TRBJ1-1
TGTGCCAGCAGCTTTTCAGGGAATGCTGAAGCTTTCTTT
CASSFSGNAEAFF
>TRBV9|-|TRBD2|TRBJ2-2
TGTGCCAGCAGCGCCCTCCTCCGAGGGGCTAGCGGGGGTTCGAACACCGGGGAGCTGTTTTTT
CASSALLRGASGGSNTGELFF
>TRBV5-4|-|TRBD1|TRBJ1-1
TGTGCCAGCAAAACCGGGACAGCAAACACTGAAGCTTTCTTT
CASKTGTANTEAFF
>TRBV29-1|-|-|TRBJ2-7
TGCAGCGTTGAGTCGGGGACCGAGCAGTACTTC
CSVESGTEQYF
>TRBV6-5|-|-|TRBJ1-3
TGTGCCAGCAGTTACGCAAGCAACACTGGAAACACCATATATTTT
CASSYASNTGNTIYF
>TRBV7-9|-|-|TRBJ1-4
TGTGCCAGCAGCCAGACTCAAACAGGACTAAATGAAAAACTGTTTTTT
CASSQTQTGLNEKLFF
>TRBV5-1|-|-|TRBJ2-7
TGCGCCAGCAAGTTCGGAGGGGGATACTACGAGCAGTACTTC
CASKFGGGYYEQYF
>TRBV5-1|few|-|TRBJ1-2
TGCGCCAGCAGCTTGGGGACGAGGGGGATCCATGGCTACACCTTC
CASSLGTRGIHGYTF
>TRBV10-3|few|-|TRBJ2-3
TGTGCCATCAGTAAGGGGGTGGGGGGCACAGATACGCAGTATTTT
CAISKGVGGTDTQYF
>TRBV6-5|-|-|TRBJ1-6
TGTGCCAGCAGTTTAAGCGGAGGATTCAGGGTTTCACCCCTCCACTTT
CASSLSGGFRVSPLHF
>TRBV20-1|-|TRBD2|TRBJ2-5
TGCAGTGCTAAGGGCGGGGGGACCCAGTACTTC
CSAKGGGTQYF
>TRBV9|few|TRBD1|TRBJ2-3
TGTGCCAGCAGCCTATCGGGACAGGGGATCTTTGATACGCAGTATTTT
CASSLSGQGIFDTQYF
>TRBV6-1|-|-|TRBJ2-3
TGTGCCAGCAGTGAAGCGCAGGGTTCCTCCTTTGCGCAGTATTTT
CASSEAQGSSFAQYF
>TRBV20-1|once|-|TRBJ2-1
TGCAGTGCCATCACTCGGCATGAGCAGTTCTTC
CSAITRHEQFF
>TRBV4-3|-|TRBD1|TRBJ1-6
TGCGCCAGCGGGACCGACAGGGGTGATTCACCCCTCCACTTT
CASGTDRGDSPLHF
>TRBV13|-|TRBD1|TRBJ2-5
TGTGCCAGCAGCTTGACCGGACAGGGGCCAGAGACCCAGTACTTC
CASSLTGQGPETQYF
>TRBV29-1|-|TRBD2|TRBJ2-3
TGCAGCGTTGTCGGGGGGGCCACAGATACGCAGTATTTT
CSVVGGATDTQYF
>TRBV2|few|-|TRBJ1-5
TGTGCCAGCAGTGGAGACAATCAGCCCCAGCATTTT
CASSGDNQPQHF
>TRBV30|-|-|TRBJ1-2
TGTGCCTGGATGAAGGACGAGTGGGGCTACACCTTC
CAWMKDEWGYTF
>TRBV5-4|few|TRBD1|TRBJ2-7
TGTGCCAGCAGCTTAGTCGGGACAGGGCCCGGGCGCGAGCAGTACTTC
CASSLVGTGPGREQYF
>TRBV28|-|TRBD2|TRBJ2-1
TGTGCCAGCAGTTTATTAGCGGGGGGATTCGGTGAGCAGTTCTTC
CASSLLAGGFGEQFF
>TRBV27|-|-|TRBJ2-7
TGTGCCAGCAGTGCACCCGGGACGCCTCCGTACGAGCAGTACTTC
CASSAPGTPPYEQYF
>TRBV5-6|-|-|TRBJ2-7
TGTGCCAGCAGCTTGAAGCGGCCCGTAAGAGAGCAGTACTTC
CASSLKRPVREQYF
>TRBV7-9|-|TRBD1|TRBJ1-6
TGTGCCAGCACCCCCCGGCTCAGGGGGAGTATCTATAATTCACCCCTCCACTTT
CASTPRLRGSIYNSPLHF
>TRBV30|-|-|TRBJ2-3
TGTGCCTGGAGTGAAGGAGCCGGACCCGCAGATACGCAGTATTTT
CAWSEGAGPADTQYF
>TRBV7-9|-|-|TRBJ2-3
TGTGCCAGCAGCGACCAGAACAGTGGAGATACGCAGTATTTT
CASSDQNSGDTQYF
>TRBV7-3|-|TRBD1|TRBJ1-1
TGTGCCAGCAGCCCAAGACAGGGAGAAGGCACTGAAGCTTTCTTT
CASSPRQGEGTEAFF
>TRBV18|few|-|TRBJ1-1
TGTGCCAGCTCACCGGGGGACACTGAAGCTTTCTTT
CASSPGDTEAFF
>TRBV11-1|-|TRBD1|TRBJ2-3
TGTGCCAGCAGCCCCACAGGGGTTACAGATACGCAGTATTTT
CASSPTGVTDTQYF
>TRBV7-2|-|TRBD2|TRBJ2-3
TGTGCCAGCACCTTCGCCCGGACTAGCGGGTTATTTGCAGATACGCAGTATTTT
CASTFARTSGLFADTQYF
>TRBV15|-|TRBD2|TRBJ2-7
TGTGCCACCAGCAGCTTCTCCGGGACTAGCGGGGGGGCTTCCGAGCAGTACTTC
CATSSFSGTSGGASEQYF
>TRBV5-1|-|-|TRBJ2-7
TGCGCCAGCAGCTCTACAAGTTACGAGCAGTACTTC
CASSSTSYEQYF
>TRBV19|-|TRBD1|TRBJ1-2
TGTGCCACCAAACCCCGGACAGGGAGGGCTAACTATGGCTACACCTTC
CATKPRTGRANYGYTF
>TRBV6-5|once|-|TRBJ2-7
TGTGCCAGCAAACCGGGACAAAATTCCTACGAGCAGTACTTC
CASKPGQNSYEQYF
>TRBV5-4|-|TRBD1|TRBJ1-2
TGTGCCAGCAGCTCGGAGGGACAGATGATTTTGGGCGGCTACACCTTC
CASSSEGQMILGGYTF
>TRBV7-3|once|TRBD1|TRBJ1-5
TGTGCCAGCAGCCAGGGGGGGGTTGGTCAGCCCCAGCATTTT
CASSQGGVGQPQHF
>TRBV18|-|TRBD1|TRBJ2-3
TGTGCCAGCTCACCAGGGGACAGGGGCCTCACAGATACGCAGTATTTT
CASSPGDRGLTDTQYF
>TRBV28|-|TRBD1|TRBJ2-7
TGTGCCAGCAGTTCTGGGACAGAAACCTACGAGCAGTACTTC
CASSSGTETYEQYF
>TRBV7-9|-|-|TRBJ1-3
TGTGCCAGCAGCCGGGGACCGAGCTCTGGAAACACCATATATTTT
CASSRGPSSGNTIYF
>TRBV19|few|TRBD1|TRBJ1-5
TGTGCCAGTAGAATGGGACAGTTCAATCAGCCCCAGCATTTT
CASRMGQFNQPQHF
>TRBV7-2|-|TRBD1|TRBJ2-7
TGTGCCAGCAGCGGGGGGGTGGGACAGGGTTTCCGCGAGCAGTACTTC
CASSGGVGQGFREQYF
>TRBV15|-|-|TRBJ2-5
TGTGCCACCAGCAGAGGGTCCTACCAAGAGACCCAGTACTTC
CATSRGSYQETQYF
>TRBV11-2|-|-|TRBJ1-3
TGTGCCAGCAGCTTAGATCTAACCCGAACTCACACCATATATTTT
CASSLDLTRTHTIYF
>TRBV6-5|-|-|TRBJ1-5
TGTGCCAGCAGATCAGCCTCAAATCAGCCCCAGCATTTT
CASRSASNQPQHF
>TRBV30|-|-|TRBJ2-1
TGTGCCTGGAGGGAAACAGCCAGAGGGCTTTACAATGAGCAGTTCTTC
CAWRETARGLYNEQFF
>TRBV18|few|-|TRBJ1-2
TGTGCCAGCTCACCATCGCAGGGGAACTATGGCTACACCTTC
CASSPSQGNYGYTF
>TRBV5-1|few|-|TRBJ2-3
TGCGCCAGCAGCTTTGCAGGGCCGACAGATACGCAGTATTTT
CASSFAGPTDTQYF
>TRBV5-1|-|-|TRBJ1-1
TGCGCCAGCAGGAGGAACACTGAAGCTTTCTTT
CASRRNTEAFF
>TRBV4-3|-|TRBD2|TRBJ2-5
TGCGCCAGCAGCCTCGGACTAGCGGGGGGGCCCGGTTTTGAGACCCAGTACTTC
CASSLGLAGGPGFETQYF
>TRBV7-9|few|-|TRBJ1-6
TGTGCCAGCAGCTTACAGGGTGGGGGGCATTCACCCCTCCACTTT
CASSLQGGGHSPLHF
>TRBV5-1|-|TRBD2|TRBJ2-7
TGCGCCAGCAGCTTGGACGAACTAGCGGGGGGGCGCGAGCAGTACTTC
CASSLDELAGGREQYF
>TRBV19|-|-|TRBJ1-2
TGTGCCAGTAGTATAGGCCAGGTCGGGGGCTATGGCTACACCTTC
CASSIGQVGGYGYTF
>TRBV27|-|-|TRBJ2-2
TGTGCCAGCAGTTTGATGACCGGGACCAGCGCCGGGGAGCTGTTTTTT
CASSLMTGTSAGELFF
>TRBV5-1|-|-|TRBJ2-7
TGCGCCAGCAGCTGGTCCGGTCGGGGCTACGAGCAGTACTTC
CASSWSGRGYEQYF
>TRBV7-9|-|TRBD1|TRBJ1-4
TGTGCCAGCAGCTCTGGACAGGGAGGAGAAAAACTGTTTTTT
CASSSGQGGEKLFF
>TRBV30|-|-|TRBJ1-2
TGTGCCTGGAGTGTGCTTGGAAGGTATGGCTACACCTTC
CAWSVLGRYGYTF
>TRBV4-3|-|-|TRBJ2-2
TGCGCCAGCAGCCAAGATGGGGCCACCGGGGAGCTGTTTTTT
CASSQDGATGELFF
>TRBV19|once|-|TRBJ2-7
TGTGCCAGTAGCCCGGGACCGGGGGAGCAGTACTTC
CASSPGPGEQYF
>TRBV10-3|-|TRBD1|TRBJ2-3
TGTGCCATCAGGGGACAGGGCTCAGGCACAGATACGCAGTATTTT
CAIRGQGSGTDTQYF